This T cell receptor beta chain was recovered during a study of identifying expanded T cells in peripheral blood. Whole-study results and caveats: Clone count variance between two-week samples rose with total template count.

The protocol was immunoSEQ multiplex PCR, while the TCRdb copy is restricted to in-frame clones and leaves out a portion. The sample lists tens of thousands of clones, around 90% occurring once. During the collection period, no donor immune events like infections were recorded. The CDR3 runs 16 residues. The J segment lost 2 bases and the V segment lost 6 bases, leaving 10 bases of the junction unmatched. Germline V gives CDR1 MNHNY, CDR2 SVGAGI (reference sequence). On this clone: Its antigen is not identified.

Sequencing was carried out using blood. The chain joins TRBV6-6 to TRBJ1-2, with TRBD1 matching 9 bases. This receptor was taken from a person between 18 and 75 years old in good health. In DNA, the CDR3 is TGTGCCAGCAGGGCCACAGGGGGCGCACAAAACTATGGCTACACCTTC. It is translated as CASRATGGAQNYGYTF.